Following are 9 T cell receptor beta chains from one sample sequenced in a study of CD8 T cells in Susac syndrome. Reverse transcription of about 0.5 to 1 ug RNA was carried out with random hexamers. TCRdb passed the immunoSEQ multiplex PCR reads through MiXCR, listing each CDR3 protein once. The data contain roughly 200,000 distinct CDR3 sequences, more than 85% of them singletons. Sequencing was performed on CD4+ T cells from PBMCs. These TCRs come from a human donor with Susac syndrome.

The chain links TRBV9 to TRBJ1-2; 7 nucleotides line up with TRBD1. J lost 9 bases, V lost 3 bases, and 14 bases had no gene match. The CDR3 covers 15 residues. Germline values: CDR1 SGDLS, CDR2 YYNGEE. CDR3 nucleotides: TGTGCCAGCAGCGGAGGAGGCGGGACAGCCAAGAGCTACACCTTC. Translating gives CASSGGGGTAKSYTF.

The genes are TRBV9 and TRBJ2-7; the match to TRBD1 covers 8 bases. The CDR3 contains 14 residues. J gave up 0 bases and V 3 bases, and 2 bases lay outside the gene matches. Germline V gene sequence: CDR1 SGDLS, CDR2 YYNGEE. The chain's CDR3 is CASSATGVSYEQYF. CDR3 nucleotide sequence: TGTGCCAGCAGCGCGACAGGGGTCTCCTACGAGCAGTACTTC.

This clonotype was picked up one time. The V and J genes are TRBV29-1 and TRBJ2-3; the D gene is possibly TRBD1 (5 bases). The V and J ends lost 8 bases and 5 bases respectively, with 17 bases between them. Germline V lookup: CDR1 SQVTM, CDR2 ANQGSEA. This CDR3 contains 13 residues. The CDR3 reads CSPSAGSGDTQYF. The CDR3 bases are TGCAGCCCATCGGCAGGGTCTGGAGATACGCAGTATTTT.

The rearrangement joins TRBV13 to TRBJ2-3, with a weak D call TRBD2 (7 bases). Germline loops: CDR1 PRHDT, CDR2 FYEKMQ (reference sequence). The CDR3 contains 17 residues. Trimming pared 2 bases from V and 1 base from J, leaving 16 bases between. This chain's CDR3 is CASSLRGGTPRTDTQYF. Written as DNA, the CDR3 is TGTGCCAGCAGCTTAAGGGGGGGGACGCCCCGCACAGATACGCAGTATTTT.

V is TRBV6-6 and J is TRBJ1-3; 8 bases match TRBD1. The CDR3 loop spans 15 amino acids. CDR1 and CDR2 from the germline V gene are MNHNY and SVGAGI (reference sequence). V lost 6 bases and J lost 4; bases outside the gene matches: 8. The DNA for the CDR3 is TGTGCCAGCAGATCGGACAGGGATGACGGAAACACCATATATTTT. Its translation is CASRSDRDDGNTIYF.

CDR3 in DNA: TGTGCCAGCAGCCCAACTAGTTCCAATGAGCAGTTCTTC. This codes for CASSPTSSNEQFF. V is TRBV11-3 and J is TRBJ2-1; TRBD2 is a possible D gene (5 bases). CDR3 length: 13 amino acids. The germline gives CDR1 SGHNT, CDR2 YENEEA. V lost 5 bases and J 6 bases, leaving 11 bases between the germline ends.

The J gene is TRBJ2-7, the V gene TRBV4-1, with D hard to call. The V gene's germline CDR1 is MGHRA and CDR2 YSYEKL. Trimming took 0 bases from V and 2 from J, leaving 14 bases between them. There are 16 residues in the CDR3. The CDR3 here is CASSQDPRTVAYEQYF. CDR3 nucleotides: TGCGCCAGCAGCCAAGATCCAAGGACCGTAGCCTACGAGCAGTACTTC.

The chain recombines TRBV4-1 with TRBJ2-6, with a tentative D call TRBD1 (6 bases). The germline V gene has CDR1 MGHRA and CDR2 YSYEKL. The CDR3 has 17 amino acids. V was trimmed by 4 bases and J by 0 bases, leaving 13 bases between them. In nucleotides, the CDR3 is TGCGCCAGCAGCCCCCGGGACACAGACTCTGGGGCCAACGTCCTGACTTTC. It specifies CASSPRDTDSGANVLTF.

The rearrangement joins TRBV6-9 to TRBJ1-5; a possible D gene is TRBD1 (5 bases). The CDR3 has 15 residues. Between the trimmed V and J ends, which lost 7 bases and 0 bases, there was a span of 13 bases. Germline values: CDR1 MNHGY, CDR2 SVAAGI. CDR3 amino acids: CASIPAGYSNQPQHF. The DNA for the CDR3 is TGTGCCAGCATCCCCGCAGGGTATAGCAATCAGCCCCAGCATTTT.